This T cell receptor beta chain comes out of a study of EBV T-cell therapy then PD-1 blockade in nasopharyngeal carcinoma. The sample's treatment: AdE1-LMPpoly-expanded autologous EBV-specific T-cell therapy followed by anti-PD-1 nivolumab. The protocol was immunoSEQ multiplex PCR, while the TCRdb copy is restricted to in-frame clones and leaves out a portion. The sample has some 20,000 clones; over 75% are singletons. Note on this clone: Antigen unknown.

Germline V lookup: CDR1 MGHRA, CDR2 YSYEKL. This CDR3 spans 14 amino acids. The ends were cut back, 5 bases at V and 5 bases at J, with 12 bases in the middle. The sequence derives from a man between 35 and 55 years old with nasopharyngeal carcinoma. The V call is TRBV4-1, the J call TRBJ2-2, with D possibly matching TRBD2 (7 bases). The specimen comprised CD8+ T cells from blood, sampled around day 60 from a patient whose treatment included autologous EBV-specific T cells and nivolumab. CDR3 residues: CASSTRGGTGELFF. CDR3 bases: TGCGCCAGCAGCACGAGGGGGGGAACCGGGGAGCTGTTTTTT.